The TCR beta chain under discussion was sequenced for a study of identical twins (dated by TCRdb to the mid-2010s). Study-level background: TCR alpha and beta repertoires from monozygotic twins, unrelated adults of various ages and cord blood were deep-sequenced to test whether fetal clonotypes persist. To rule out contamination, the twin experiments were replicated at different times with different library preparation protocols. Overall results and qualifications from the work: Because the same donors could not be followed over many years, the conclusions relied on cross-sectional statistical analysis. Abundant cord blood beta clonotypes had fewer insertions, young adult naive repertoires showed a similar but weaker trend, and memory repertoires showed no such trend. A weaker excess of twin sharing was found in beta out-of-frame sequences because the signal-to-noise ratio was lowered by fewer shared sequences. Out-of-frame TCR alpha sharing in monozygotic twins was systematically underestimated by recombination models, whereas sharing between unrelated individuals was in agreement with the recombination models. Compared with coincidental sharing between unrelated individuals, an excess of low generation-probability sequences was observed among out-of-frame TCR alpha sequences shared between twins. Invariant T cells such as MAIT and iNKT could partly confound zero-insertion analyses, although diverse VJ usage argued against such confounding for most clonotypes.

Receptor amplification or capture employed 5' RACE. This sample was sequenced with an Illumina HiSeq 2000. A universal primer binding site was added through template switching, and the final cDNA carried a unique molecular identifier so that TCR cDNA molecules could be counted accurately. First-strand cDNA for TCR alpha and beta chains was synthesized from specific primers in the conserved constant-segment region. To control for contamination, every cDNA library carried two barcodes: a SMART-Mk sample barcode plus Illumina barcodes. TruSeq adapter sequences, together with Illumina sample barcodes, were added in two successive PCR steps. The TCR alpha and beta cDNA libraries were sequenced on the Illumina HiSeq platform using custom primers. In the authors' own workflow: MiGEC processed the raw reads to extract unique molecular identifiers, while MiXCR was used to determine the CDR3 positions. For each individual, recombination models were inferred using an EM algorithm with the repgenHMM and IGoR tools. Shared clonotypes were analyzed with the tcR package in R, and sharing was normalized by the product of cloneset sizes. To study raw recombination free of thymic and clonal selection effects, out-of-frame nonproductive sequences were analyzed. Through fastp at Q25 and MiXCR, TCRdb rebuilt clones from the public reads, retaining in-frame beta chains. Rows with one shared CDR3 protein collapse into an entry with the most common genes and DNA. The V and J calls here are based on TCRdb, not the publication. The sample contains roughly 350,000 distinct CDR3 sequences, approximately 10% of them found a single time. The ten largest make up 7.5% to 9.5% of the sample.

CDR1 SGHAT and CDR2 FQNNGV were looked up in the germline V gene. The CDR3 contains 20 residues, cysteine and phenylalanine counted. The read is trimmed to its CDR3 DNA, 60 bases read in frame from base 1. A distance of 24 bases separates the germline ends of V and J, which lose 3 bases and 0 bases respectively. All donors were healthy Caucasians. Three unrelated non-twin adults were also sequenced: a male aged 18 to 30, a male aged 50 to 60 and a female aged 50 to 60. Miltenyi CD45RO+ enrichment and human naive T-cell isolation kits were used to isolate memory (CD45RO+) and naive T cells from PBMC. Details on this clonotype: Its antigen is still unknown. No base quality values were provided; no much bigger clone lies one nucleotide off.

The chain is assembled from TRBV11-2 and TRBJ1-3; TRBD1 could be the D gene, as 6 bases match. Material: naive T cells sorted from blood. The label giving this sample's cell subset or site can be read as: cells isolated with a human naive T-cell isolation kit. This receptor was obtained from a woman between 50 and 59 years old in good health. For the CDR3, the sequence is CASSLLKLDSTLNSGNTIYF. The DNA reads TGTGCCAGCAGCTTGTTGAAATTGGACAGCACCCTAAACTCTGGAAACACCATATATTTT. With all but the CDR3 taken from the reference TRBV11-2 and TRBJ1-3 genes, the full variable domain is: EAGVAQSPRYKIIEKRQSVAFWCNPISGHATLYWYQQILGQGPKLLIQFQNNGVVDDSQLPKDRFSAERLKGVDSTLKIQPAKLEDSAVYLCASSLLKLDSTLNSGNTIYFGEGSWLTVV.